One and the same sample provided the 13 T cell receptor beta chains below, sequenced in a study of cytomegalovirus exposure and HLA in healthy donors. Researchers ran the PCR with 60 Vbeta and 13 Jbeta primers. Only in-frame clones appear in the TCRdb table, and some are missing; sequencing was by immunoSEQ multiplex PCR. The table shows some 170,000 clones, with about 86% occurring only once. What was sequenced was PBMCs. These receptors came from a woman aged 30 to 39 in good health and CMV-seronegative.

The chain has TRBV19 and TRBJ1-1; D not certain. Germline CDR1 reads LNHDA; CDR2 reads SQIVND (reference sequence). Trimming stripped 1 base from V and 1 base from J, with 4 bases between. This CDR3 spans 13 amino acids. The CDR3 spells CASSIAQNTEAFF. For the CDR3, the DNA is TGTGCCAGTAGTATAGCCCAGAACACTGAAGCTTTCTTT. The full variable domain, with the rest looked up from reference TRBV19 and TRBJ1-1, is DGGITQSPKYLFRKEGQNVTLSCEQNLNHDAMYWYRQDPGQGLRLIYYSQIVNDFQKGDIAEGYSVSREKKESFPLTVTSAQKNPTAFYLCASSIAQNTEAFFGQGTRLTVV.

The rearrangement joins TRBV9 to TRBJ2-4; D might be TRBD1 (6 bases). Germline CDR1 and CDR2: SGDLS and YYNGEE. This CDR3 spans 14 amino acids. V shed 2 bases and J shed 6 bases, with 12 bases lying between them. The CDR3, as DNA: TGTGCCAGCAGCGTTATGGGGGCTGGAAACATTCAGTACTTC. This translates into CASSVMGAGNIQYF.

This clone is labeled medium-sized. This chain connects TRBV4-1 to TRBJ2-3; 7 nucleotides line up with TRBD1. The CDR3 covers 16 residues. The J segment lost 1 base and the V segment lost 0 bases, leaving 4 bases of the junction unmatched. Germline values: CDR1 MGHRA, CDR2 YSYEKL. The CDR3 loop is CASSQEDRVGTDTQYF. CDR3 DNA: TGCGCCAGCAGCCAAGAAGACAGGGTGGGCACAGATACGCAGTATTTT.

This clone was observed once. The genes are TRBV2 and TRBJ1-1; D uncertain. Per the germline V gene, CDR1 is SNHLY and CDR2 is FYNNEI. This CDR3 contains 15 residues. Trimming pared 0 bases from V and 4 bases from J, leaving 12 bases between. Written as DNA, the CDR3 is TGTGCCAGCAGTGAAGCGTCGGTCTTATCCACTGAAGCTTTCTTT. It translates to CASSEASVLSTEAFF.

The V call is TRBV2, the J call TRBJ2-5, with 12 bases that match TRBD1. With V trimmed by 7 bases and J by 0 bases, 9 bases remained unmatched. The CDR3 loop spans 17 amino acids. CDR1 and CDR2 from the germline V gene are SNHLY and FYNNEI. The CDR3 loop is CASTPGDRGLYQETQYF. The CDR3 coding sequence is TGTGCCAGCACCCCTGGGGACAGGGGGCTTTACCAAGAGACCCAGTACTTC. Full variable domain (remainder filled in from reference TRBV2 and TRBJ2-5): EPEVTQTPSHQVTQMGQEVILRCVPISNHLYFYWYRQILGQKVEFLVSFYNNEISEKSEIFDDQFSVERPDGSNFTLKIRSTKLEDSAMYFCASTPGDRGLYQETQYFGPGTRLLVL.

The chain joins TRBV27 to TRBJ2-3; 13 bases map to TRBD2. The V and J ends lost 6 bases and 1 base, in that order; junction bases with no gene match: 7. The CDR3 has 17 amino acids. Germline CDR1 MNHEY, CDR2 SMNVEV (reference sequence). DNA for the CDR3: TGTGCCAGCAGAAAAGGACTAGCGGGAGTAGGCACAGATACGCAGTATTTT. Amino acid sequence: CASRKGLAGVGTDTQYF.

This chain joins TRBV28 and TRBJ2-5, with a possible D match to TRBD2 (5 bases). The CDR3 contains 14 residues. Germline-derived CDR1 and CDR2 are MDHEN and SYDVKM. Trimming took 1 base from V and 5 from J, leaving 11 bases between them. The CDR3 loop reads CASSLLGRRETQYF. In DNA, the CDR3 is TGTGCCAGCAGTTTATTGGGCAGGAGGGAGACCCAGTACTTC.

This clone was observed a few times. The genes are TRBV27 and TRBJ1-4; 9 positions match TRBD1. V lost 8 bases to trimming and J lost 2 bases; unmatched junction nucleotides: 12. The CDR3 totals 17 residues. In germline, CDR1 is MNHEY, CDR2 SMNVEV (reference sequence). CDR3 loop: CASWGGQGKGTNEKLFF. CDR3 bases: TGTGCCAGCTGGGGCGGACAGGGGAAGGGTACTAATGAAAAACTGTTTTTT.

The genes are TRBV12-2 and TRBJ2-3; TRBD1 is taken as the D call from the table, unchecked against the DNA. TRBV12-2 is a pseudogene locus. The CDR3 is made up of 13 amino acids. The CDR3 DNA reads TGTGCAAGTCGCTTAGCCCCAGGGTTTGGGCAGTATTTT. Translating gives CASRLAPGFGQYF.

The chain is built from TRBV6-5 and TRBJ1-3, with D unclear. The CDR3 covers 16 residues. Per germline, CDR1 MNHEY and CDR2 SVGAGI. The V end was cut by 1 base, the J end by 0 bases, with 10 bases between. The CDR3 DNA sequence: TGTGCCAGCAGTTACTTTAGCGGATACTCTGGAAACACCATATATTTT. The encoded protein is CASSYFSGYSGNTIYF.

V is TRBV27 and J is TRBJ1-3, with a possible D match to TRBD1 (5 bases). Germline assignment: CDR1 MNHEY and CDR2 SMNVEV (reference sequence). This CDR3 region has 14 residues. V lost 3 bases to trimming and J lost 0 bases, with 6 bases between them. The CDR3 nucleotides read TGTGCCAGCAGTTTGACAGTCTCTGGAAACACCATATATTTT. Translating gives CASSLTVSGNTIYF.

V usage is TRBV11-2 and J usage is TRBJ2-5; tentatively, D is TRBD1 (6 bases). The J call may be incorrect, as the DNA end agrees better with TRBJ2-7. The germline V gene has CDR1 SGHAT and CDR2 FQNNGV. The CDR3 totals 14 residues. CDR3 sequence (DNA): TGTGCCAGCAGCTTAGGACAGGCCAACTACGAGCAGTACTTC. Translation gives CASSLGQANYEQYF.

V is TRBV11-3 and J is TRBJ2-7, with 7 bases matching TRBD2. Per germline, CDR1 SGHNT and CDR2 YENEEA. The CDR3 runs to 14 residues. V shed 0 bases and J 5 bases; nucleotides not matched to a gene: 4. The CDR3 loop is CASSLDSGTNEQYF. The DNA of the CDR3 is TGTGCCAGCAGCTTAGATTCAGGGACTAACGAGCAGTACTTC.